Sequencing of this T cell receptor (beta chain) was carried out in a study of blood T cell repertoires in COVID-19. Background on the study: There were acute and convalescent COVID-19 samples, and they came from the United States, Italy and Spain.

Participants, about 18 to 100 years old, spanned about two dozen US areas. Trimming at V came to 5 bases and at J to 6 bases, leaving 8 bases not matched to a gene. This CDR3 has 14 residues. Germline lookup yields CDR1 SGHRS and CDR2 YFSETQ. TCRdb's copy holds only in-frame clones and misses some; the assay was immunoSEQ multiplex PCR. The sample has 250,000 or so clones; 80% to 90% are singletons. The V call is TRBV5-1, the J call TRBJ2-4, with 7 bases lining up with TRBD1. Material: PBMCs or T cells enriched from blood (not recorded which). The receptor was derived from a woman aged 45-65 years who had recovered from COVID-19. The CDR3 sequence is CASRDDRAGNIQYF. DNA for the CDR3: TGCGCCAGCAGGGATGACAGGGCAGGAAACATTCAGTACTTC.